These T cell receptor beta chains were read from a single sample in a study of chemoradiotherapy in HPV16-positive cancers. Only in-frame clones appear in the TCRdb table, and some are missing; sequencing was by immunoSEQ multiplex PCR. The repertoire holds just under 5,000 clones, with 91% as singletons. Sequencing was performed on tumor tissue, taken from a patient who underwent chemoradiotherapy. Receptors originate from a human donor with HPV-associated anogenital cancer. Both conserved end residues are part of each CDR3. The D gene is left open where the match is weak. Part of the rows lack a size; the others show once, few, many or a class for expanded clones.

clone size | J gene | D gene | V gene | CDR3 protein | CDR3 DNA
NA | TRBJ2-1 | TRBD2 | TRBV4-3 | CASSQDASGAFIYSYNEQFF | TGCGCCAGCAGCCAAGATGCTAGCGGGGCCTTCATATACTCCTACAATGAGCAGTTCTTC
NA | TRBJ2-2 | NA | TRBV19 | CASSLTDTGELFF | TGTGCCAGTAGCCTAACTGACACCGGGGAGCTGTTTTTT
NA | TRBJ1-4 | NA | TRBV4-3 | CASSQGGAGNEKLFF | TGCGCCAGCAGCCAAGGTGGGGCCGGAAATGAAAAACTGTTTTTT
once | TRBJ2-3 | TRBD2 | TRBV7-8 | CASGSGGARDF | TGTGCCAGCGGTAGCGGGGGGGCACGGGATTTT
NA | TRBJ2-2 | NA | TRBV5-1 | CASSASGADTGELFF | TGCGCCAGTAGCGCTTCGGGGGCGGACACCGGGGAGCTGTTTTTT
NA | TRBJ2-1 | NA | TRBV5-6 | CASSLRGGNEQFF | TGTGCCAGCAGCTTGAGGGGGGGGAATGAGCAGTTCTTC
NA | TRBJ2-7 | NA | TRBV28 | CASSPLRVQYF | TGTGCCAGCAGCCCCCTCAGGGTGCAGTACTTC
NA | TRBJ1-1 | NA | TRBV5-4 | CASSLDSLNTEAFF | TGTGCCAGCAGCCTCGACAGCTTGAACACTGAAGCTTTCTTT
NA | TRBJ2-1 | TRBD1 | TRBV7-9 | CASSSTLGQGNEQFF | TGTGCCAGCAGCTCCACCCTAGGACAGGGGAATGAGCAGTTCTTC
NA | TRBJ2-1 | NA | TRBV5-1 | CASSLGEVGEQFF | TGCGCCAGCAGCTTGGGGGAGGTGGGTGAGCAGTTCTTC
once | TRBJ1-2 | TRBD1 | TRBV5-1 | CASSIGQGATAPYF | TGCGCCAGCAGCATCGGACAGGGGGCGACCGCACCGTACTTC
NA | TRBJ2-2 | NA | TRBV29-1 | CSVGVVGANTGELFF | TGCAGCGTTGGGGTAGTAGGGGCGAACACCGGGGAGCTGTTTTTT
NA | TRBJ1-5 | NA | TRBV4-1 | CASSQEQLTTRQPQHF | TGCGCCAGCAGCCAAGAGCAGCTTACCACGAGGCAGCCCCAGCATTTT
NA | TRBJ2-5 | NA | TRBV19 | CATLSSGRSETQYF | TGTGCCACCCTAAGTAGTGGGCGCTCGGAGACCCAGTACTTC
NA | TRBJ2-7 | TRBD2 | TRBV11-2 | CASSLEFGSGGSYEQYF | TGTGCCAGCAGCTTAGAGTTCGGTAGCGGGGGCTCCTACGAGCAGTACTTC
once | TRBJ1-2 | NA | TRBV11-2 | CASSLGPQGENGYTF | TGTGCCAGCAGCTTAGGGCCGCAGGGTGAAAATGGCTACACCTTC
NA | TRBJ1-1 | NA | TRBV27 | CASRYGSFTEAFF | TGTGCCAGCAGGTATGGGTCCTTCACTGAAGCTTTCTTT
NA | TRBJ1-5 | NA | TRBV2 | CASSEKGLSNQPQHF | TGTGCCAGCAGTGAAAAAGGACTGAGCAATCAGCCCCAGCATTTT
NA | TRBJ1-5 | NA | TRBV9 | CASSFGDSNQPQHF | TGTGCCAGCAGCTTCGGGGACAGCAATCAGCCCCAGCATTTT
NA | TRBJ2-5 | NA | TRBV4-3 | CASSQDLGKETQYF | TGCGCCAGCAGCCAAGATTTAGGGAAGGAGACCCAGTACTTC
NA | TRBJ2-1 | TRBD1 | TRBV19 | CASSSLGQVKDNEQFF | TGTGCCAGTAGTAGCCTGGGACAGGTCAAAGACAATGAGCAGTTCTTC
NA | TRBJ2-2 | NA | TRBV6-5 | CASSYSFLGTGELFF | TGTGCCAGCAGTTACTCGTTTCTGGGTACCGGGGAGCTGTTTTTT
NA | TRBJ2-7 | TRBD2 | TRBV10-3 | CAISESRGAYEQYF | TGTGCCATCAGTGAGTCGCGGGGGGCCTACGAGCAGTACTTC
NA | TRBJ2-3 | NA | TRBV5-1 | CASSSGLTTTDTQYF | TGCGCCAGCAGCTCGGGACTCACGACCACAGATACGCAGTATTTT
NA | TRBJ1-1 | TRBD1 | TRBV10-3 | CATHTGVLNTEAFF | TGTGCCACCCATACAGGGGTCCTGAACACTGAAGCTTTCTTT
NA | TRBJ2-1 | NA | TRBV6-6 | CASVTGYNEQFF | TGTGCCAGCGTCACAGGGTACAATGAGCAGTTCTTC
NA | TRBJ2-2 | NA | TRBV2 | CASSDSGELFF | TGTGCCAGCAGTGATTCCGGGGAGCTGTTTTTT
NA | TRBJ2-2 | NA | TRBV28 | CASSLAGSNTGELFF | TGTGCCAGCAGTTTAGCGGGATCCAACACCGGGGAGCTGTTTTTT
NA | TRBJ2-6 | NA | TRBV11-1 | CASSSDRSHSGANVLTF | TGTGCCAGCAGCTCAGACCGTTCTCACTCTGGGGCCAACGTCCTGACTTTC
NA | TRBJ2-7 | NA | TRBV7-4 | CASSQGPAEGGKQYF | TGTGCCAGCAGCCAAGGGCCCGCAGAAGGGGGGAAGCAGTACTTC
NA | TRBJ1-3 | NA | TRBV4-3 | CASSQDTGFTGNTIYF | TGCGCCAGCAGCCAAGATACCGGGTTCACCGGAAACACCATATATTTT
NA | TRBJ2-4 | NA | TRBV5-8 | CASSLGILAKNIQYF | TGTGCCAGCAGCTTAGGTATTCTAGCCAAAAACATTCAGTACTTC
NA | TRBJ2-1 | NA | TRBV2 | CASSPGRLGHNEQFF | TGTGCCAGCAGTCCCGGGCGGTTAGGGCATAATGAGCAGTTCTTC
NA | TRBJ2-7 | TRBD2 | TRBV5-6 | CASSLYPGLAYEQYF | TGTGCCAGCAGCTTATATCCGGGACTAGCCTACGAGCAGTACTTC
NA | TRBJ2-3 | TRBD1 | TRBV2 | CASTQQGARVDTQYF | TGTGCCAGCACCCAGCAGGGGGCGAGGGTAGATACGCAGTATTTT
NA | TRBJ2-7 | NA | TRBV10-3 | CAISESAATYEQYF | TGTGCCATCAGTGAGTCCGCGGCAACCTACGAGCAGTACTTC
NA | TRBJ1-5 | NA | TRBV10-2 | CASSSGVSQPQHF | TGCGCCAGCAGTTCAGGGGTCAGTCAGCCCCAGCATTTT
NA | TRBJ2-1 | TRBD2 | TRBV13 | CASRPRGTSGNNEQFF | TGTGCCAGCAGACCCAGAGGGACTAGCGGTAACAATGAGCAGTTCTTC
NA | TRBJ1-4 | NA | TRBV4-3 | CASSAQVGTNEKLFF | TGCGCCAGCAGCGCCCAGGTGGGCACTAATGAAAAACTGTTTTTT
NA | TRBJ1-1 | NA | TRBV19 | CASRRGAEAFF | TGTGCCAGTAGACGTGGTGCTGAAGCTTTCTTT
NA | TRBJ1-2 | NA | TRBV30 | CAWSVQGPYGYTF | TGTGCCTGGAGTGTCCAGGGACCTTATGGCTACACCTTC
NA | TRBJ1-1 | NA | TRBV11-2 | CASSPDRQSTEAFF | TGTGCCAGCAGCCCCGACCGACAGAGCACTGAAGCTTTCTTT
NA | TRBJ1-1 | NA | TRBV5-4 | CASSLEAGWNTEAFF | TGTGCCAGCAGCTTGGAGGCGGGATGGAACACTGAAGCTTTCTTT
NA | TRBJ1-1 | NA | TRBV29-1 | CSVEGLNTEAFF | TGCAGCGTCGAAGGTCTGAACACTGAAGCTTTCTTT
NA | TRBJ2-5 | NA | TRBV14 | CASSQDKGQETQYF | TGTGCCAGCAGCCAAGATAAAGGGCAAGAGACCCAGTACTTC
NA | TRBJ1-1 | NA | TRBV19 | CASSIGAGRDTEAFF | TGTGCCAGTAGTATCGGCGCAGGGAGGGACACTGAAGCTTTCTTT
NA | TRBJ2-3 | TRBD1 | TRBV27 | CASSAWDSRTDTQYF | TGTGCCAGCAGTGCTTGGGACAGTCGCACAGATACGCAGTATTTT
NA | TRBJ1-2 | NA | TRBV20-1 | CSASQNYGYTF | TGCAGTGCCTCGCAGAACTATGGCTACACCTTC
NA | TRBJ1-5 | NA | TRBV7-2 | CASSLGGAYSNQPQHF | TGTGCCAGCAGCTTAGGCGGGGCATATAGCAATCAGCCCCAGCATTTT
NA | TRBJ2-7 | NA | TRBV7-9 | CASNIQGPSYSYEQYF | TGTGCCAGCAACATTCAGGGGCCCTCCTATTCCTACGAGCAGTACTTC
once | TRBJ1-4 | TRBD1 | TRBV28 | CASSLQGVREKLFF | TGTGCCAGCAGTTTACAGGGGGTTCGGGAAAAACTGTTTTTT
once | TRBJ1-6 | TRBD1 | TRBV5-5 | CASSSRGPGGGYSPLHF | TGTGCCAGCAGCTCCCGGGGCCCAGGGGGGGGTTATTCACCCCTCCACTTT
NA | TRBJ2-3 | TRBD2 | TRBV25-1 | CASSEFVSSGNETDTQYF | TGTGCCAGCAGTGAATTTGTGTCTAGCGGGAACGAGACAGATACGCAGTATTTT
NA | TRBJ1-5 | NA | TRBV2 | CASSDAGVYQPQHF | TGTGCCAGCAGTGATGCGGGGGTCTATCAGCCCCAGCATTTT
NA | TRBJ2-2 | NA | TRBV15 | CATSFSFPSTGELFF | TGTGCCACCAGCTTCTCATTCCCATCAACCGGGGAGCTGTTTTTT